One sample yielded the 27 T cell receptor beta chains listed below, sequenced in a study of shared T cell receptors in the human thymus. The protocol was immunoSEQ multiplex PCR, while the TCRdb copy is restricted to in-frame clones and leaves out a portion. The sample lists about 730,000 clones; approximately 85% were seen once. These data were also filed under a second study, of human thymus T cells.

Material for sequencing was thymocytes. These receptor sequences come from a girl under three years old with a congenital heart defect.

The chain recombines TRBV28 with TRBJ2-1; D is unclear. The CDR3 sequence is 13 residues long. Trimming cost V 6 bases and J 9 bases, with 15 bases left between them. Germline V gene data show CDR1 as MDHEN and CDR2 as SYDVKM. For the CDR3, the DNA is TGTGCCAGCAGCCATTTAGATACTGGTGAGCAGTTCTTC. This encodes CASSHLDTGEQFF.

The V and J genes are TRBV2 and TRBJ1-1; D might be TRBD1 (6 bases). CDR3 length equals 12 residues. With 6 bases removed from V and 6 bases from J, the gap between germline ends came to 11 bases. Germline loops: CDR1 SNHLY, CDR2 FYNNEI. CDR3 in amino acids: CASSGQFAEAFF. DNA for the CDR3: TGTGCCAGCAGCGGACAGTTCGCTGAAGCTTTCTTT. Full variable domain (remainder filled in from reference TRBV2 and TRBJ1-1): EPEVTQTPSHQVTQMGQEVILRCVPISNHLYFYWYRQILGQKVEFLVSFYNNEISEKSEIFDDQFSVERPDGSNFTLKIRSTKLEDSAMYFCASSGQFAEAFFGQGTRLTVV.

This clone came up once. This chain links TRBV6-1 with TRBJ1-6; D possibly corresponds to TRBD1 (5 bases). The CDR3 length is 12 residues. V was trimmed by 6 bases and J by 9 bases, leaving 9 bases between them. Germline CDR1 is MNHNS and CDR2 is SASEGT. This CDR3 reads CASSGGRSPLHF. The CDR3 DNA sequence: TGTGCCAGCAGCGGGGGTCGTTCACCCCTCCACTTT.

This sequence joins TRBV28 and TRBJ2-3, with 11 bases fitting TRBD2. The CDR3 consists of 15 residues. The germline gives CDR1 MDHEN, CDR2 SYDVKM. V lost 3 bases and J lost 4; bases outside the gene matches: 3. The CDR3 nucleotides read TGTGCCAGCAGTTTCGTTAGCGGGGGGGCAGATACGCAGTATTTT. Protein sequence: CASSFVSGGADTQYF.

This clone has more than one count but fewer than ten. This chain connects TRBV15 to TRBJ2-3; possibly TRBD1 for D (6 bases). The CDR3 spans 15 residues. Trimming shortened V by 1 base and J by 2 bases, and 10 bases separated the two germline ends. From germline, CDR1 is LNHNV and CDR2 YYDKDF (reference sequence). CDR3 region: CATSRGGRLTDTQYF. CDR3 nucleotides: TGTGCCACCAGCAGAGGGGGGCGACTCACAGATACGCAGTATTTT. The whole variable domain, filled in from reference TRBV15 and TRBJ2-3, reads DAMVIQNPRYQVTQFGKPVTLSCSQTLNHNVMYWYQQKSSQAPKLLFHYYDKDFNNEADTPDNFQSRRPNTSFCFLDIRSPGLGDTAMYLCATSRGGRLTDTQYFGPGTRLTVL.

The chain uses TRBV12-5 and TRBJ2-3, with a weak D call TRBD1 (7 bases). The ends were cut back, 1 base at V and 2 bases at J, with 13 bases in the middle. This CDR3 is 16 amino acids long. From germline, CDR1 is LGHNT and CDR2 FRNRAP. CDR3 region: CASGLGGQRVTDTQYF. Written as DNA, the CDR3 is TGTGCTAGTGGTTTGGGGGGACAGCGGGTCACAGATACGCAGTATTTT.

This clone has just one count. J is TRBJ1-2 and V is TRBV9; a possible D gene is TRBD1 (5 bases). The V and J ends lost 4 bases and 0 bases respectively, with 13 bases between them. The length of the CDR3 is 15 residues. Per germline, CDR1 SGDLS and CDR2 YYNGEE. The CDR3 is CASSPQGLTNYGYTF. Here the CDR3 DNA reads TGTGCCAGCAGCCCTCAGGGTTTAACTAACTATGGCTACACCTTC.

J is TRBJ2-3 and V is TRBV5-4; 9 positions agree with TRBD1. The CDR3 runs to 15 residues. With 7 bases clipped from V and 4 bases from J, the junction kept 10 bases outside the gene matches. Germline V gene lookup returns CDR1 SGHNT and CDR2 YYREEE (reference sequence). The CDR3 sequence is CASGNRDRVSDTQYF. DNA for the CDR3: TGTGCCAGCGGCAACCGGGACAGGGTGTCAGATACGCAGTATTTT.

The V gene is TRBV9, the J gene TRBJ2-1; D perhaps matches TRBD2 (6 bases). The V end lost 0 bases, the J end lost 6 bases, and 16 bases lay between the germline ends. The V gene's germline CDR1 is SGDLS and CDR2 YYNGEE. The CDR3 is 16 amino acids. CDR3 sequence (DNA): TGTGCCAGCAGCGTAGCTTTCGGGGGAACCACCAATGAGCAGTTCTTC. This encodes CASSVAFGGTTNEQFF.

The chain is built from TRBV5-6 and TRBJ2-7; 8 bases are a match to TRBD1. CDR1 is SGHDT, CDR2 YYEEEE, per germline. With V trimmed by 2 bases and J by 2 bases, 3 bases remained unmatched. The CDR3 runs 14 residues. DNA of the CDR3: TGTGCCAGCAGCTTCGGGACAGGTCCCTACGAGCAGTACTTC. It translates to CASSFGTGPYEQYF.

This chain joins TRBV6-1 and TRBJ2-3; D possibly corresponds to TRBD2 (6 bases). Trimming left V 6 bases short and J 2 bases short, with 15 bases between. The CDR3 totals 15 residues. Germline values: CDR1 MNHNS, CDR2 SASEGT. The CDR3 reads CASSKNSGDTDTQYF. The CDR3 coding sequence is TGTGCCAGCAGCAAAAATAGCGGAGACACAGATACGCAGTATTTT.

This sequence joins TRBV28 and TRBJ1-5, with TRBD1 matching over 8 bases. This CDR3 region has 14 residues. Germline V CDR1 and CDR2: MDHEN, SYDVKM. J gave up 6 bases and V 5 bases, and 6 bases lay outside the gene matches. In nucleotides, the CDR3 is TGTGCCAGCAGTCGACAGGGGATTGGTCAGCCCCAGCATTTT. It is translated as CASSRQGIGQPQHF.

The V call is TRBV2, the J call TRBJ1-3; D gene ambiguous. This CDR3 has 15 residues. Trimming took 9 bases from V and 0 from J, leaving 15 bases between them. Germline CDR1 SNHLY, CDR2 FYNNEI. The chain's CDR3 is CARSATGPSGNTIYF. The CDR3 DNA sequence: TGTGCCAGGTCGGCGACGGGTCCCTCTGGAAACACCATATATTTT.

In this sample, this clone turned up a few times. CDR3 coding DNA: TGTGCCAGCAGCGAGAATCAAAAAATTACCCTGAACACTGAAGCTTTCTTT. It yields the protein CASSENQKITLNTEAFF. V is TRBV7-2 and J is TRBJ1-1; D not resolved. CDR1 SGHTA and CDR2 FQGNSA come from the germline V gene. V was shortened by 5 bases and J by 0 bases, with 19 bases between the two germline ends. The CDR3 has 17 residues.

This chain connects TRBV16 to TRBJ1-5; 8 positions match TRBD1. Germline CDR1 is KGHSY and CDR2 is FQNENV. This CDR3 comprises 18 residues. Losses at the gene ends were 3 bases for V and 3 bases for J; bases not matched to a gene: 13. CDR3 nucleotides: TGTGCCAGCAGCCAGCCCCCAGGGGGCGAGGTGAACAATCAGCCCCAGCATTTT. It specifies CASSQPPGGEVNNQPQHF.

This chain links TRBV7-9 with TRBJ2-1; no clear D gene. In germline, CDR1 is SEHNR, CDR2 FQNEAQ (reference sequence). CDR3 length equals 14 residues. Trimming took 4 bases from V and 1 from J, leaving 8 bases between them. CDR3 residues: CASSSYSSYNEQFF. The CDR3 nucleotides read TGTGCCAGCAGCTCCTACAGTTCCTACAATGAGCAGTTCTTC. Supplemented by reference TRBV7-9 and TRBJ2-1, the full variable domain reads DTGVSQNPRHKITKRGQNVTFRCDPISEHNRLYWYRQTLGQGPEFLTYFQNEAQLEKSRLLSDRFSAERPKGSFSTLEIQRTEQGDSAMYLCASSSYSSYNEQFFGPGTRLTVL.

This chain connects TRBV5-1 to TRBJ1-1; D is perhaps TRBD1 (6 bases). Deletions cut 2 bases from V and 3 bases from J, with 14 bases between. The germline CDR1 and CDR2 sequences are SGHRS and YFSETQ. The CDR3 runs 15 residues. The CDR3 sequence is CASSFYREGDTEAFF. Here the CDR3 DNA reads TGCGCCAGCAGCTTTTACAGGGAAGGGGACACTGAAGCTTTCTTT.

The V call is TRBV27, the J call TRBJ1-6; D gene unclear. V lost 3 bases to trimming and J lost 7 bases, with 16 bases between them. CDR3 length: 16 amino acids. Germline V gene data show CDR1 as MNHEY and CDR2 as SMNVEV (reference sequence). Written as DNA, the CDR3 is TGTGCCAGCAGTTTGTTAACAGCCCTCTGGAATTCACCCCTCCACTTT. The encoded protein is CASSLLTALWNSPLHF.

The chain is built from TRBV5-8 and TRBJ2-7, with a possible D match to TRBD2 (5 bases). Germline values: CDR1 SGHTS, CDR2 YDEGEE. The CDR3 has 15 amino acids. The V and J ends lost 4 bases and 0 bases respectively, with 14 bases between them. CDR3: CASSRGGPSSYEQYF. CDR3 DNA: TGTGCCAGCAGCCGGGGTGGACCTAGCTCCTACGAGCAGTACTTC.

The chain is built from TRBV13 and TRBJ2-2, with D perhaps TRBD1 (5 bases). Germline V gives CDR1 PRHDT, CDR2 FYEKMQ (reference sequence). V shed 4 bases and J shed 0 bases, with 15 bases lying between them. The CDR3 has 17 amino acids. CDR3 protein: CASSSRSRATNTGELFF. CDR3 DNA: TGTGCCAGCAGCTCGAGGTCCAGGGCTACGAACACCGGGGAGCTGTTTTTT.

The chain recombines TRBV7-2 with TRBJ2-7, with 10 positions matching TRBD1. This CDR3 comprises 15 residues. Germline assignment: CDR1 SGHTA and CDR2 FQGNSA. J was trimmed by 2 bases and V by 1 base; bases with no gene match: 2. The CDR3 loop reads CASSLEGTGAYEQYF. The CDR3, as DNA: TGTGCCAGCAGCTTAGAAGGGACAGGGGCCTACGAGCAGTACTTC.

The CDR3, as DNA: TGTGCCAGCAGCCTCCCTCCGGGAGGTGACCACTACGAGCAGTACTTC. This gives the protein CASSLPPGGDHYEQYF. The chain recombines TRBV6-6 with TRBJ2-7; 7 nucleotides match TRBD2. The J segment lost 3 bases and the V segment lost 6 bases, leaving 14 bases of the junction unmatched. Germline lookup yields CDR1 MNHNY and CDR2 SVGAGI (reference sequence). The CDR3 sequence is 16 residues long.

V is TRBV28 and J is TRBJ1-3; 7 bases fit TRBD1. Germline V gene lookup returns CDR1 MDHEN and CDR2 SYDVKM. V lost 6 bases, J lost 4 bases, and 9 bases stayed unmatched. The length of the CDR3 is 15 residues. The CDR3, as DNA: TGTGCCAGCAGGAATCCTAGACAGGGCGGAAACACCATATATTTT. The encoded protein is CASRNPRQGGNTIYF.

The rearrangement uses TRBV7-9 and TRBJ2-1, with 7 positions matching TRBD2. The CDR3 length is 15 residues. V gave up 5 bases and J gave up 7 bases; unmatched junction bases: 11. Germline V CDR1 and CDR2: SEHNR, FQNEAQ (reference sequence). CDR3 region: CASSHWGGTQNEQFF. CDR3 DNA sequence: TGTGCCAGCAGCCACTGGGGGGGAACACAAAATGAGCAGTTCTTC.

The chain combines TRBV4-1 with TRBJ1-5; D uncertain. The V end was cut by 2 bases, the J end by 2 bases, with 19 bases between. The CDR3 is 18 amino acids. The germline gives CDR1 MGHRA, CDR2 YSYEKL. The CDR3 sequence is CASSQLPPGLLRNQPQHF. The CDR3 nucleotides are TGCGCCAGCAGCCAACTGCCCCCGGGATTATTGCGCAATCAGCCCCAGCATTTT.

V is TRBV28 and J is TRBJ2-3, with D perhaps TRBD1 (5 bases). Germline V gene lookup returns CDR1 MDHEN and CDR2 SYDVKM. V lost 6 bases and J 2 bases, leaving 15 bases between the germline ends. The CDR3 has 15 residues. CDR3 sequence: CASSAQGGFTDTQYF. The CDR3 nucleotides read TGTGCCAGCAGCGCTCAGGGCGGATTCACAGATACGCAGTATTTT.

The V and J genes are TRBV6-5 and TRBJ2-5; 7 bases agree with TRBD2. The V gene's germline CDR1 is MNHEY and CDR2 SVGAGI. V shed 2 bases and J 11 bases; nucleotides not matched to a gene: 8. The CDR3 is 13 residues long. In DNA form, the CDR3 reads TGTGCCAGCAGTTACGCGGGGGTGGGGGAGCAGTACTTC. Its protein is CASSYAGVGEQYF.